The TCR beta chain under discussion was sequenced for a study of blood T cell repertoires in COVID-19. Germline loops: CDR1 MNHEY, CDR2 SVGEGT. This CDR3 contains 20 residues. V gave up 2 bases and J gave up 2 bases; unmatched junction bases: 14. Seattle patients were enrolled during active infection and followed longitudinally. In its sample, this clone was seen once. Libraries were prepared by immunoSEQ multiplex PCR; TCRdb keeps only in-frame clonotypes and omits some of them. This table holds around 260,000 clones, approximately 84% found once. The receptor's source is a person between 70 and 80 years old with COVID-19, enrolled during active disease. This chain connects TRBV6-2 or TRBV6-3 to TRBJ2-1; the match to TRBD2 covers 11 bases. The specimen was peripheral blood. The CDR3, as DNA: TGTGCCAGCAGTTACGGGCCTAGCGGGAGGAGGGCGAGACCCTACAATGAGCAGTTCTTC. Translation: CASSYGPSGRRARPYNEQFF.